Presented here are 9 T cell receptor beta chains from one specimen sequenced in a study of control samples from healthy donors and cancer patients. Profiling relied on immunoSEQ multiplex PCR, and the TCRdb table lists in-frame clones only, not all of them. The data show 100,000 to 150,000 clones, less than 90% seen once. The specimen was blood. The receptor set was obtained from a man aged 18 to 29 in good health.

The V and J genes are TRBV4-1 and TRBJ1-1; D ambiguous. The V gene lost 0 bases and the J gene lost 1 base, with 6 bases spanning the gap. The CDR3 runs to 14 residues. Germline CDR1 and CDR2: MGHRA and YSYEKL. CDR3 sequence (DNA): TGCGCCAGCAGCCAAGATGCGGGGAACACTGAAGCTTTCTTT. Translated: CASSQDAGNTEAFF.

Turning to this clone: The same CDR3 arises from other DNA sequences in this sample as well. The rearrangement links TRBV7-2 to TRBJ2-5; possible D gene TRBD2, 6 bases. The germline V gene encodes CDR1 SGHTA and CDR2 FQGNSA. The V end lost 6 bases, the J end lost 5 bases, and 16 bases lay between the germline ends. CDR3 length: 14 amino acids. This CDR3 reads CASSLRGAGETQYF. The CDR3 nucleotides read TGTGCCAGCAGTCTTCGGGGTGCGGGGGAGACCCAGTACTTC.

This rearrangement joins TRBV25-1 to TRBJ2-2; D remains unclear. The CDR3 consists of 12 residues. Looked up from germline, CDR1 is MGHDK and CDR2 is SYGVNS. V was trimmed by 0 bases and J by 7 bases, leaving 3 bases between them. The CDR3 DNA sequence: TGTGCCAGCAGTGAATATGACGGGGAGCTGTTTTTT. It encodes CASSEYDGELFF. Based on the CDR3 plus reference TRBV25-1 and TRBJ2-2, the full variable domain is EADIYQTPRYLVIGTGKKITLECSQTMGHDKMYWYQQDPGMELHLIHYSYGVNSTEKGDLSSESTVSRIRTEHFPLTLESARPSHTSQYLCASSEYDGELFFGEGSRLTVL.

This chain uses TRBV9 with TRBJ1-2; 10 nucleotides align to TRBD1. V was pared by 3 bases and J by 1 base, with 18 bases of the junction left unmatched. The CDR3 sequence is 20 residues long. Germline CDR1 is SGDLS and CDR2 is YYNGEE. The CDR3 loop is CASSAGGRYGTGVGNYGYTF. The CDR3 coding sequence is TGTGCCAGCAGCGCAGGGGGTCGATACGGGACAGGGGTCGGTAACTATGGCTACACCTTC.

The chain recombines TRBV5-1 with TRBJ2-1; D remains ambiguous. CDR3 length: 13 amino acids. V lost 0 bases and J 3 bases, leaving 4 bases between the germline ends. The germline CDR1 and CDR2 sequences are SGHRS and YFSETQ. In DNA, the CDR3 is TGCGCCAGCAGCTTGGGCGGCTACAATGAGCAGTTCTTC. This encodes CASSLGGYNEQFF.

The chain links TRBV7-3 to TRBJ1-1, with D uncertain. The germline gives CDR1 SGHTA, CDR2 FQGTGA. V was trimmed by 6 bases and J by 12 bases, leaving 17 bases between them. This CDR3 spans 12 amino acids. CDR3 amino acids: CASRTSWVLTFF. The CDR3 DNA reads TGTGCCAGCAGAACCAGTTGGGTATTAACTTTCTTT.

This clone was observed a few times. The chain recombines TRBV19 with TRBJ2-1, with TRBD1 as a possible D gene (6 bases). Germline values: CDR1 LNHDA, CDR2 SQIVND (reference sequence). This CDR3 is 15 amino acids long. V was pared by 5 bases and J by 2 bases, with 13 bases between. CDR3 in DNA: TGTGCCAGTAGTTCAAAACAGGGTACCTACAATGAGCAGTTCTTC. Its translation is CASSSKQGTYNEQFF.

The chain has TRBV10-3 and TRBJ2-1; no firm D call. Trimming left V 7 bases short and J 2 bases short, with 9 bases between. CDR3 length: 13 residues. Germline lookup yields CDR1 ENHRY and CDR2 SYGVKD. The CDR3 DNA is TGTGCCATCACCCGAGGACCCTACAATGAGCAGTTCTTC. This sequence encodes CAITRGPYNEQFF.

The CDR3 loop reads CASSPPAGREQYF. The CDR3, as DNA: TGTGCCAGCAGTCCCCCTGCAGGGCGCGAGCAGTACTTC. This chain connects TRBV28 to TRBJ2-7; a possible D gene is TRBD1 (5 bases). V was pared by 5 bases and J by 6 bases, with 14 bases between. This CDR3 spans 13 amino acids. CDR1 is MDHEN and CDR2 is SYDVKM in the germline V gene. Drawing the rest from reference TRBV28 and TRBJ2-7, the complete variable domain is DVKVTQSSRYLVKRTGEKVFLECVQDMDHENMFWYRQDPGLGLRLIYFSYDVKMKEKGDIPEGYSVSREKKERFSLILESASTNQTSMYLCASSPPAGREQYFGPGTRLTVT.